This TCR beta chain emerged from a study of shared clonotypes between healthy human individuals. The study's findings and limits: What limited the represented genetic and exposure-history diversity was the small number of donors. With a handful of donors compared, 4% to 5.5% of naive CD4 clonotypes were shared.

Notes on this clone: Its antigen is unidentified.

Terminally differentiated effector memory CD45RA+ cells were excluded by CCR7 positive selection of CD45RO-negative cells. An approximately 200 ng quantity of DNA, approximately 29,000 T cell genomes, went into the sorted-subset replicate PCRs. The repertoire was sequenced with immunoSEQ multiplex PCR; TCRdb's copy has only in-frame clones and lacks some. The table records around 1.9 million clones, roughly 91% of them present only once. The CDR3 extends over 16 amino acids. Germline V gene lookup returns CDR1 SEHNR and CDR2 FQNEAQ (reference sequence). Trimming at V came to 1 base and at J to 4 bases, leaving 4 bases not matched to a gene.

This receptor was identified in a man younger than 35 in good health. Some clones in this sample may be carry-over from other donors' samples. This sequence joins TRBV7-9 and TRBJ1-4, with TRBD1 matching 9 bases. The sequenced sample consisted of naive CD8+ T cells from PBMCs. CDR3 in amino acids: CASSLGGQGNNEKLFF. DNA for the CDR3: TGTGCCAGCAGCTTAGGGGGACAGGGCAATAATGAAAAACTGTTTTTT.